This TCR beta chain derives from a study of vaccination and CD4 T cells after COVID-19. Study in general: Cultures acting as controls obtained a CEFX pool, an HIV-1 Nef pool, or no peptide. The study, taken as a whole, reports: A relatively small number of convalescent patients were studied, and no early post-infection timepoints were included.

For this clonotype: The target antigen is unknown.

V dropped 5 bases and J dropped 2 bases, with 10 bases sitting between them. The CDR3 sequence is 13 residues long. CDR1 is MNHEY, CDR2 SMNVEV, per germline (reference sequence). The Oncomine TCR Beta short-read assay was applied to DNA of cultured CD4+ T cells. TCRdb itself ran the PCR reads through MiXCR, one entry per CDR3 protein. The table has 15,000 to 20,000 distinct CDR3 sequences, around half seen once. Treatment here: approximately nine-day PBMC culture with coronavirus spike peptide pools or control peptides (ViraFEST assay). There were positive PCR dates ranging from March to December 2020, all predating US Alpha, Beta and Delta variants.

J is TRBJ2-7 and V is TRBV27; D uncertain. Sequencing was carried out using CD4+ T cells from blood, cultured in vitro. The clonotype originates from a human donor who had recovered from COVID-19. The CDR3 region is CASSRGNAYEQYF. CDR3 in DNA: TGTGCCAGCAGTCGTGGGAATGCCTACGAGCAGTACTTC.